This TCR beta chain was recovered during a study of blood T cell repertoires in COVID-19. TCRdb's table, derived via immunoSEQ multiplex PCR, lists solely in-frame clones and lacks some. In the table there are 300,000 to 350,000 clones, roughly 90% of which are singletons. CDR1 is SGDLS and CDR2 is YYNGEE in the germline V gene. The CDR3 totals 12 residues. Trimming cost V 3 bases and J 7 bases, with 11 bases left between them. The sample consisted of peripheral blood. This chain uses TRBV9 with TRBJ2-7, with D maybe TRBD2 (6 bases). The sequence derives from a man aged 25 to 45 with COVID-19, enrolled during active disease. CDR3 DNA sequence: TGTGCCAGCAGCGGGAGGGGCGTTGAGCAGTACTTC. Translation: CASSGRGVEQYF.